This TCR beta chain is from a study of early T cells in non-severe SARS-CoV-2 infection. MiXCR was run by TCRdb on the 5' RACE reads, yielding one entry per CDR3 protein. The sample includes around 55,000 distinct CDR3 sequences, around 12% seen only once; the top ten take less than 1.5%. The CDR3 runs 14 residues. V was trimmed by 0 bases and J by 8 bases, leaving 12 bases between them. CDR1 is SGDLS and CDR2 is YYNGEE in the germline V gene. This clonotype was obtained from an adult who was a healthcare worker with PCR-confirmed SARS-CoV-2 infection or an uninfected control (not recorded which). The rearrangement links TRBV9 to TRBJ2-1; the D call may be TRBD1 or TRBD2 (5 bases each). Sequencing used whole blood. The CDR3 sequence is CASSVVQGGHEQFF. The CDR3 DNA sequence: TGTGCCAGCAGCGTAGTGCAGGGCGGGCATGAGCAGTTCTTC.